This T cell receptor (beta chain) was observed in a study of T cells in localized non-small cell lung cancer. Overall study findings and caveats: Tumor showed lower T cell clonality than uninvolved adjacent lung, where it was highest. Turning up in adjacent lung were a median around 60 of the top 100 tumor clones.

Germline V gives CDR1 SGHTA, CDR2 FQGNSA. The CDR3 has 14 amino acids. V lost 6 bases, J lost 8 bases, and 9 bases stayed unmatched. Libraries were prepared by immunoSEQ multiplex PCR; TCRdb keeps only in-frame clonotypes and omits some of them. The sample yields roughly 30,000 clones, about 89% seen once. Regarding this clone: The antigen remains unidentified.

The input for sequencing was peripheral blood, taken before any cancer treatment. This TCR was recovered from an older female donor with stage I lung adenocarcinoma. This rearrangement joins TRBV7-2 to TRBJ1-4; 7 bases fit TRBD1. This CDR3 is CASRATGLEEKLFF. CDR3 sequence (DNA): TGTGCCAGCAGGGCGACAGGGTTAGAAGAAAAACTGTTTTTT.